This TCR beta chain was sequenced during a study of cytomegalovirus exposure and HLA in healthy donors. Sequencing used immunoSEQ multiplex PCR; TCRdb keeps in-frame clones, though not all of them. The sample has 250,000 to 400,000 clones, roughly 87% seen once; the top ten hold 0.9% to 1%. The ends lost 6 bases at V and 10 bases at J; junction bases unmatched: 6. The CDR3 is made up of 14 amino acids. Germline CDR1 SNHLY, CDR2 FYNNEI. There are a few counts of this clone. This chain links TRBV2 with TRBJ1-6; 10 nucleotides agree with TRBD1. The specimen sequenced was PBMCs. The receptor comes from a man younger than 45 in good health and CMV-seronegative. This CDR3 reads CASRGTGEFSPLHF. The DNA of the CDR3 is TGTGCCAGCAGGGGGACAGGGGAGTTCTCACCCCTCCACTTT.